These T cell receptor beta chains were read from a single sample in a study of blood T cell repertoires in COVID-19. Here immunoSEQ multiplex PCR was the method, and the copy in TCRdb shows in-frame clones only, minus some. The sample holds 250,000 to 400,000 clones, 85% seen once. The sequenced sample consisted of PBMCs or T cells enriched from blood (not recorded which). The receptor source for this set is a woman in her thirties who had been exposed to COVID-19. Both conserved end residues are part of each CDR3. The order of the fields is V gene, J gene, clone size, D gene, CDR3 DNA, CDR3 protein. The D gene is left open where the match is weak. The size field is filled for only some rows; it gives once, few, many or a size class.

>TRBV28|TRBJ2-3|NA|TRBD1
TGTGCCAGCAGTGGCCGGAGACAGGGCCTCAGCACAGATACGCAGTATTTT
CASSGRRQGLSTDTQYF
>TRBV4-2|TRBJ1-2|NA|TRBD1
TGTGCCAGCAGCCAAGTTAGGGCAGGGGGAATCTATGGCTACACCTTC
CASSQVRAGGIYGYTF
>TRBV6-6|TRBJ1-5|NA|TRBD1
TGTGCCAGCAGTCGCGGGACAGCCCACGCAAGCAATCAGCCCCAGCATTTT
CASSRGTAHASNQPQHF
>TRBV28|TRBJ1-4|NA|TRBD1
TGTGCCAGCAGGCCTCAGGGGGTGCGTAATGAAAAACTGTTTTTT
CASRPQGVRNEKLFF
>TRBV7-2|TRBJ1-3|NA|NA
TGTGCCAGCAGCTTAGACTCCACTCCTGGAAACACCATATATTTT
CASSLDSTPGNTIYF
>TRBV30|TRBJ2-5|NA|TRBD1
TGTGCCTGGAGTCTCCTGACAGGGTTCGAGACCCAGTACTTC
CAWSLLTGFETQYF
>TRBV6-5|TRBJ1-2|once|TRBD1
TGTGCCAGCAGACCCACGTGGGACCACAGGGGAGGCTACACCTTC
CASRPTWDHRGGYTF
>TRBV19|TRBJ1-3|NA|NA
TGTGCCAGTAGTTCCCTCAGTGGTCCCTCTGGAAACACCATATATTTT
CASSSLSGPSGNTIYF
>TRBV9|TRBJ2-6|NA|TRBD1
TGTGCCAGCAGCGCCCGGGACAGGGGGAACGGGGCCAACGTCCTGACTTTC
CASSARDRGNGANVLTF
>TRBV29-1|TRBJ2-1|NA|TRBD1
TGCAGCGCTAATACCGGGACAGGGGCCACGGATGAGCAGTTCTTC
CSANTGTGATDEQFF
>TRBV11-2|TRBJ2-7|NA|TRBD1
TGTGCCACCAACAGGGGGCCCACCTACGAGCAGTACTTC
CATNRGPTYEQYF
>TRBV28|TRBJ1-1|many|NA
TGTGCCAGCAGCTCCTACACTGAAGCTTTCTTT
CASSSYTEAFF
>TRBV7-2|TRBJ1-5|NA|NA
TGTGCCAGCAGCTCATGGACAGCCTATAGCAATCAGCCCCAGCATTTT
CASSSWTAYSNQPQHF
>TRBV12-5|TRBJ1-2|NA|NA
TGTGCTAGTGGTTTCGGAGGGGAGGACTATGGCTACACCTTC
CASGFGGEDYGYTF
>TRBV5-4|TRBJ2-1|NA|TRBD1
TGTGCCAGCAGCACCTACGGGACAGGGGGCGGGAATGAGCAGTTCTTC
CASSTYGTGGGNEQFF
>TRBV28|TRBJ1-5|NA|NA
TGTGCCAGCAACACCAGGGGTTATAGCAATCAGCCCCAGCATTTT
CASNTRGYSNQPQHF
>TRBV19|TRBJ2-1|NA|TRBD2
TGTGCCAGTGCGTTTTACGGGACTAGCGGGAGAAACAATGAGCAGTTCTTC
CASAFYGTSGRNNEQFF
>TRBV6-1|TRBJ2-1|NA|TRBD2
TGTGCCAGCAGTGAGCGGGAGCAGGTCTACAATGAGCAGTTCTTC
CASSEREQVYNEQFF
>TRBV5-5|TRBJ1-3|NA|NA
TGTGCCAGCAGCTCGGAGGGAAACACCATATATTTT
CASSSEGNTIYF
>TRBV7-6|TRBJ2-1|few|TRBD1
TGTGCCAGCAGCTTATCGACAGGGGGAGTCTACAATGAGCAGTTCTTC
CASSLSTGGVYNEQFF
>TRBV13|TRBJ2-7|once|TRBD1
TGTGCCAGCAGCGAGGGGGCGACCTACGAGCAGTACTTC
CASSEGATYEQYF
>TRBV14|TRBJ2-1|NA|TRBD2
TGTGCCAGCAGCCAAGCAGGCGGGAGTTGGAGAATTAACTCCTACAATGAGCAGTTCTTC
CASSQAGGSWRINSYNEQFF
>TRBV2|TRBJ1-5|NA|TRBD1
TGTGCCAGCAGCACCGGGACAGGGCTCAATCAGCCCCAGCATTTT
CASSTGTGLNQPQHF
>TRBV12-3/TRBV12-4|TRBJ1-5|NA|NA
TGTGCCAGCGGGAGGGCCGGCAATCAGCCCCAGCATTTT
CASGRAGNQPQHF
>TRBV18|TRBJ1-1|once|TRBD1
TGTGCCAGCTCTCCGGACAGGACAAACACTGAAGCTTTCTTT
CASSPDRTNTEAFF
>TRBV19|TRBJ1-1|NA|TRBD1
TGTGCCAGCCCCAACAGGGGAAACACTGAAGCTTTCTTT
CASPNRGNTEAFF
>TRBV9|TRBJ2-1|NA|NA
TGTGCCAGCAGCGTAAATGCAGGCTCCTACAATGAGCAGTTCTTC
CASSVNAGSYNEQFF